The T cell receptor (beta chain) described here comes from a study of regulatory T cells in long-lasting Graves disease. Time point described: newly diagnosed GD, antithyroid drugs for less than 3 months. Researchers made the TCR library from RNA that was extracted from PBMCs. Building the TCR beta libraries relied on iRepertoire HTBI primers, and CDR3 regions underwent Arm-PCR. TCRdb reprocessed the multiplex PCR reads via MiXCR and lists one record per CDR3 protein. The sample includes under 700,000 distinct CDR3 sequences, around 15% of them seen just once. V was shortened by 2 bases and J by 3 bases, with 18 bases between the two germline ends. The CDR3 totals 16 residues. CDR1 and CDR2 from the germline V gene are SGHRS and YFSETQ. The same specimen was also included in a second study, on T cells in Graves' hyperthyroidism and ophthalmopathy.

The specimen was peripheral blood mononuclear cells (PBMCs), collected at new diagnosis, from a patient treated with antithyroid drugs. The V gene is TRBV5-1, the J gene TRBJ2-7; D is unresolved. The clonotype was recovered from a woman aged 35-65 years with Graves disease. This chain's CDR3 is CASSLASTFTYYEQYF. The CDR3, as DNA: TGCGCCAGCAGCTTAGCGTCCACCTTCACCTACTACGAGCAGTACTTC.